What follows are 3 T cell receptor beta chains derived from one specimen sequenced in a study of blood T cell repertoires in COVID-19. Measured with immunoSEQ multiplex PCR; TCRdb has only the in-frame clones, and not every one. The sample yields about 220,000 clones, approximately 81% seen once. The sample was peripheral blood. These receptors came from a woman older than 75 with acute or convalescent COVID-19.

The V and J genes are TRBV12-3 or TRBV12-4 and TRBJ1-2, with unresolved D. The CDR3 loop spans 13 amino acids. V was pared by 3 bases and J by 3 bases, with 8 bases between. Here the CDR3 DNA reads TGTGCCAGCAGTTTCGGAACAGACTATGGCTACACCTTC. Protein product: CASSFGTDYGYTF.

The rearrangement links TRBV7-9 to TRBJ1-2, with D maybe TRBD1 (6 bases). The V gene's germline CDR1 is SEHNR and CDR2 FQNEAQ (reference sequence). The CDR3 has 15 amino acids. The germline V and J ends were trimmed by 1 base and 4 bases, with 13 bases remaining between them. In DNA, the CDR3 is TGTGCCAGCAGCTTAGATGGGGGGGCAAGCTATGGCTACACCTTC. Protein sequence: CASSLDGGASYGYTF.

This clone showed up just once. The chain employs TRBV19 and TRBJ1-5; 11 bases agree with TRBD1. J was trimmed by 6 bases and V by 5 bases; bases with no gene match: 6. The length of the CDR3 is 15 residues. CDR1 LNHDA and CDR2 SQIVND come from the germline V gene (reference sequence). In nucleotides, the CDR3 is TGTGCCAGTAGTCAGCGGGACAGGGGGGCTCAGCCCCAGCATTTT. Its protein product is CASSQRDRGAQPQHF.